A selection of T cell receptor beta chains follows, all from one sample in a study of blood T cell repertoires in COVID-19. Sequenced by immunoSEQ multiplex PCR; TCRdb stores in-frame clones only, minus some. The sample shows approximately 160,000 clones, around 84% of them seen only once. The source material was peripheral blood. The source of these receptors is a man between 60 and 75 years old with COVID-19, enrolled during active disease. The CDR3 runs from the conserved cysteine through the conserved F or W. D genes are given only for firm matches. Where a row states a size, it is once, few, many or the class of an expanded clone; other rows omit it.

TRBJ1-1 - - TRBV28 CASSGSTAEAFF TGTGCCAGCAGTGGGAGCACCGCTGAAGCTTTCTTT
TRBJ2-1 TRBD2 once TRBV29-1 CSARLAGGPNEQFF TGCAGCGCAAGACTAGCGGGAGGGCCAAATGAGCAGTTCTTC
TRBJ2-7 TRBD2 - TRBV7-2 CASNPGLAGLSSYEQYF TGTGCCAGCAATCCGGGACTAGCGGGACTCAGCTCCTACGAGCAGTACTTC
TRBJ2-3 - - TRBV24-1 CATSDQRDSSTDTQYF TGTGCCACCAGTGATCAACGGGATTCTAGCACAGATACGCAGTATTTT
TRBJ2-5 - - TRBV29-1 CSVGTFTAETQYF TGCAGCGTTGGGACTTTCACCGCGGAGACCCAGTACTTC
TRBJ2-7 - - TRBV4-3 CASSQTGLNSYEQYF TGCGCCAGCAGCCAAACCGGACTGAACTCCTACGAGCAGTACTTC
TRBJ1-3 - - TRBV19 CATSGGHFSGNTIYF TGTGCCACCTCCGGAGGGCATTTCTCTGGAAACACCATATATTTT
TRBJ1-1 - once TRBV19 CASSIRSGVLNTEAFF TGTGCCAGTAGTATCCGCTCCGGTGTCCTCAACACTGAAGCTTTCTTT
TRBJ1-2 - - TRBV27 CASLSGSIYGYTF TGTGCCAGCTTGAGCGGGTCTATCTATGGCTACACCTTC
TRBJ1-1 - - TRBV4-1 CASSLSVRMNTEAFF TGCGCCAGCAGCCTCAGCGTGAGAATGAACACTGAAGCTTTCTTT
TRBJ2-1 TRBD2 - TRBV27 CASSLWGRGNEQFF TGTGCCAGCAGTTTATGGGGGAGGGGCAATGAGCAGTTCTTC
TRBJ1-2 TRBD1 - TRBV5-6 CASNPTGLDGYTF TGTGCCAGCAACCCGACAGGGCTGGATGGCTACACCTTC
TRBJ2-2 - - TRBV11-3 CASSLGARGGTGELFF TGTGCCAGCAGCTTAGGGGCCCGCGGCGGGACCGGGGAGCTGTTTTTT